This T cell receptor beta chain is from a study of vaccination effects on CD4 cells after COVID-19. Study-wide background: Everyone in the study got two shots of either the BNT162b2 or mRNA-1273 vaccine.

As regards this clone: Its specificity is unknown.

ViraFEST assay sequencing came after antigen-specific CD4+ T cells were expanded with viral peptide pools. Having been cultured for about ten days, the cells underwent CD4+ T cell isolation. Vaccinated recipients, who were negative for nucleocapsid antibodies, had no history of SARS-CoV-2 infection. CDR1 and CDR2 from the germline V gene are KGHSH and LQKENI. CDR3 length: 14 amino acids. The V gene end was trimmed by 4 bases and the J gene end by 3 bases; junction bases not matched to a gene: 5. TCRdb's table, derived via immunoSEQ multiplex PCR, lists solely in-frame clones and lacks some. The sample has about 41,000 clones, around 67% seen once. General study results and limits: Whether induced by infection or by vaccine, clones showed marked clonal contraction late after vaccination. The study had few convalescent patients and no early post-infection timepoints.

This receptor was identified in a human donor who received a COVID-19 vaccine. The sequencing here drew on CD4+ T cells from PBMCs cultured with HCoV-OC43 spike peptides, taken before COVID-19 vaccination. The subset here: HCoV-OC43 spike overlapping peptide pool stimulation. The J gene is TRBJ1-2, the V gene TRBV18; TRBD1 agrees at 7 bases. As DNA, the CDR3 is TGTGCCAGCTCACGCGAGGGGGCTGACTATGGCTACACCTTC. Its protein product is CASSREGADYGYTF.